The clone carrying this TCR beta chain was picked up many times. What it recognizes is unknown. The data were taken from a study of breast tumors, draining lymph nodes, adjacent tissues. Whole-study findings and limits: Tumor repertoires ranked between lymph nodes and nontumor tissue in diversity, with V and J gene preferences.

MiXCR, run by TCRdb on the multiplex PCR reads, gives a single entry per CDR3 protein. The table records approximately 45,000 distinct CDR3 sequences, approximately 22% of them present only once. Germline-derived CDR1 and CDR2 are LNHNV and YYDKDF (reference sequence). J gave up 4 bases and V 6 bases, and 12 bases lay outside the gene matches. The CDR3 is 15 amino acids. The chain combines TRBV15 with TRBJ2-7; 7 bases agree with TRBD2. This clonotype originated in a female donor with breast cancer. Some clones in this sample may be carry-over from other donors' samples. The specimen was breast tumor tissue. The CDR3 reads CATSSWEGGSYEQYF. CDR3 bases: TGTGCCACCAGTTCCTGGGAGGGAGGATCATACGAGCAGTACTTC.